A selection of T cell receptor beta chains follows, all from one sample in a study of T-cell reconstitution after alpha-beta-depleted transplantation in children. TCRdb re-called the PCR reads through MiXCR, storing one row per CDR3 protein. The sample consists of 250,000 to 300,000 distinct CDR3 sequences, roughly 10% of them appearing once. The sample consisted of peripheral blood, taken 180 days after TCRalphabeta/CD19-depleted stem cell transplant. The receptors derive from a male patient between 2 and 15 years old who had a stem cell transplant for chronic granulomatous disease, so the T cells may come from the graft donor. Both conserved end residues are part of each CDR3. A D gene is named only where the DNA matches it firmly. Size values are once, few and many counts, or a class for expanded clones, and some rows have none.

J	length	V	size	D	DNA	CDR3
TRBJ2-7	13	TRBV18	many	TRBD1	TGTGCCAGCTCAGACGGGACAGGGTCCGAGCAGTACTTC	CASSDGTGSEQYF
TRBJ1-3	15	TRBV6-5	many	.	TGTGCCAGCAGTTACACGGGGACCTCTGGAAACACCATATATTTT	CASSYTGTSGNTIYF
TRBJ1-2	12	TRBV3-1	many	.	TGTGCCAGCAGCCAACAAAGGGGGACGTGCACCTTC	CASSQQRGTCTF
TRBJ2-7	15	TRBV15	many	.	TGTGCCACCAGCAGAGGTCTCGGGGGTTTCTACGAGCAGTACTTC	CATSRGLGGFYEQYF
TRBJ2-1	15	TRBV9	many	.	TGTGCCAGCAGCCCCAGTCCCGCCCAAACCAATGAGCAGTTCTTC	CASSPSPAQTNEQFF
TRBJ1-6	17	TRBV7-2	many	.	TGTGCCAGCAGCTTACGTCCCAGGCTTACTTATAATTCACCCCTCCACTTT	CASSLRPRLTYNSPLHF
TRBJ2-2	13	TRBV29-1	many	.	TGCAGCGCCGAGACCCTGAACACCGGGGAGCTGTTTTTT	CSAETLNTGELFF
TRBJ1-4	14	TRBV20-1	many	.	TGCAGTGCTAGAGAATGGGGGCGCTGGGAAAAACTGTTTTTT	CSAREWGRWEKLFF
TRBJ2-2	13	TRBV2	.	.	TGTGCCAGCAACCGACACGACACCGGGGAGCTGTTTTTT	CASNRHDTGELFF
TRBJ2-7	15	TRBV12-3/TRBV12-4	many	TRBD2	TGTGCCAGCAGTTTGGAGAGCGGGAGGGCCGACGAGCAGTACTTC	CASSLESGRADEQYF
TRBJ2-2	16	TRBV20-1	many	TRBD2	TGCAGTGCTAGAGATAGGACTAGCGGGAGTATCGGGGAGCTGTTTTTT	CSARDRTSGSIGELFF
TRBJ2-5	13	TRBV12-3/TRBV12-4	many	.	TGTGCCAGCAGCTGGGGGTGGGCCGAGACCCAGTACTTC	CASSWGWAETQYF
TRBJ2-1	13	TRBV7-3	many	.	TGTGCCAGCAGCAGTGGGGGGGCAACTGAGCAGTTCTTC	CASSSGGATEQFF
TRBJ2-2	14	TRBV12-3/TRBV12-4	few	TRBD1	TGTGCCAGCAGGGGGACAGGGAACACCGGGGAGCTGTTTTTT	CASRGTGNTGELFF
TRBJ2-1	16	TRBV5-4	once	TRBD1	TGTGCCAGCAGCAGGGGACAGGGAAGGGAAATTGGTGAGCAGTTCTTC	CASSRGQGREIGEQFF
TRBJ1-3	19	TRBV28	.	.	TGTGCCAGCAGTTTGCTAATTCCCTCCAGGACAGCGGCTGGAAACACCATATATTTT	CASSLLIPSRTAAGNTIYF
TRBJ2-1	13	TRBV5-1	many	TRBD1	TGCGCCAGCAGCCCAGGACAGGGCAGTGAGCAGTTCTTC	CASSPGQGSEQFF
TRBJ2-1	15	TRBV5-1	many	.	TGCGCCAGCAGCTTGGCCGGGCGGGAACACAATGAGCAGTTCTTC	CASSLAGREHNEQFF
TRBJ2-3	15	TRBV12-3/TRBV12-4	many	.	TGTGCCAGCAGTGTGGACAGCCACCCCACAGATACGCAGTATTTT	CASSVDSHPTDTQYF
TRBJ1-2	11	TRBV12-3/TRBV12-4	many	.	TGTGCCAGCAGTTTTGGGGGTGGCTACACCTTC	CASSFGGGYTF
TRBJ2-3	22	TRBV6-4	many	TRBD2	TGTGCCAGCAGTCCCCCATCGCGACAGGCTAGCGGGCTCTTTCCTAGCACAGATACGCAGTATTTT	CASSPPSRQASGLFPSTDTQYF
TRBJ2-3	14	TRBV29-1	many	TRBD1	TGCAGCGGAAACCGGGACAGGGGCACAGATACGCAGTATTTT	CSGNRDRGTDTQYF
TRBJ2-1	14	TRBV29-1	many	TRBD2	TGCAGCGTTGAAACCCGACTAGCGAGGGGGGAGCAGTTCTTC	CSVETRLARGEQFF
TRBJ2-1	16	TRBV4-2	many	TRBD2	TGTGCCAGCAGCCAAGAACTAGCGGGAGGGGTCGGGGAGCAGTTCTTC	CASSQELAGGVGEQFF
TRBJ1-4	15	TRBV6-1	few	TRBD1	TGTGCCAGCAGCCCCGGGTGGACAGGGGTTGAAAAACTGTTTTTT	CASSPGWTGVEKLFF
TRBJ2-3	15	TRBV7-9	many	TRBD2	TGTGCCAGCAGCTCCCGCGGGGGGGGTGCAGATACGCAGTATTTT	CASSSRGGGADTQYF
TRBJ2-1	13	TRBV18	many	.	TGTGCCAGCTCACCTTCCCCAGGTTATGAGCAGTTCTTC	CASSPSPGYEQFF
TRBJ2-3	15	TRBV15	many	.	TGTGCCACCAGCAGAGATCAGGGTTTTCCAGATACGCAGTATTTT	CATSRDQGFPDTQYF
TRBJ2-5	15	TRBV9	many	.	TGTGCCAGCAGCGTCGATGCAGTAGGGAAGGAGACCCAGTACTTC	CASSVDAVGKETQYF
TRBJ2-6	14	TRBV6-2/TRBV6-3	many	.	TGTGCCAGCAGTTACTCCTCTGGGGCCAACGTCCTGACTTTC	CASSYSSGANVLTF
TRBJ2-1	14	TRBV28	many	.	TGTGCCAGCAGTTTTCGCGGCGTCTACAATGAGCAGTTCTTC	CASSFRGVYNEQFF
TRBJ2-3	15	TRBV12-3/TRBV12-4	many	.	TGTGCCAGCAGACGAAGGGGGAGGGAAGCAGATACGCAGTATTTT	CASRRRGREADTQYF
TRBJ2-7	15	TRBV20-1	many	TRBD1	TGCAGTGCCGGACCGGGACAGGGGCACTCCTACGAGCAGTACTTC	CSAGPGQGHSYEQYF
TRBJ2-1	17	TRBV20-1	many	TRBD2	TGCAGTGCTGGGGGACTAGCGGGAGAGCATGTCAACAATGAGCAGTTCTTC	CSAGGLAGEHVNNEQFF
TRBJ2-7	14	TRBV7-2	.	.	TGTGCCAGCAGCTTACAGTCTACTCGGGACGAGCAGTACTTC	CASSLQSTRDEQYF
TRBJ2-1	14	TRBV20-1	many	.	TGCAGTGCGGGGGCAAGGAGCTCCTACAATGAGCAGTTCTTC	CSAGARSSYNEQFF
TRBJ2-5	17	TRBV28	many	TRBD1	TGTGCCAGCAGTTTTTTAGGGGTATTAACAGGGGGGGAGACCCAGTACTTC	CASSFLGVLTGGETQYF
TRBJ2-5	15	TRBV20-1	many	.	TGCAGTGCTACCTCCTACCGGGACTCACAAGAGACCCAGTACTTC	CSATSYRDSQETQYF
TRBJ2-7	14	TRBV20-1	many	.	TGCAGTGCTAGAGAGGCGCGGGCCTCCTACGAGCAGTACTTC	CSAREARASYEQYF
TRBJ2-4	17	TRBV20-1	many	TRBD1	TGCAGTGCCCCGGGACAGGGAAGGTCTTATGCCAAAAACATTCAGTACTTC	CSAPGQGRSYAKNIQYF
TRBJ2-3	17	TRBV5-1	many	TRBD2	TGCGCCAGCAGATGGGGACTAGCGTCATCCCAGACAGATACGCAGTATTTT	CASRWGLASSQTDTQYF
TRBJ1-2	15	TRBV7-9	many	.	TGTGCCAGCAGCCCCCACGGCAAGCCGAACTATGGCTACACCTTC	CASSPHGKPNYGYTF
TRBJ2-1	13	TRBV27	many	TRBD2	TGTGCCAGCACCCGGCGGGGGTACAATGAGCAGTTCTTC	CASTRRGYNEQFF
TRBJ2-5	14	TRBV20-1	many	TRBD2	TGCAGTGCTCCACCAGCGGGAGTAGGAGAGACCCAGTACTTC	CSAPPAGVGETQYF
TRBJ2-7	13	TRBV20-1	many	TRBD1	TGCAGTGCCCAGGGACAGGGGAGCAACGAGCAGTACTTC	CSAQGQGSNEQYF
TRBJ2-7	10	TRBV28	many	.	TGTGCCAGTGGACGTCGCGAGCAGTACTTC	CASGRREQYF
TRBJ1-4	18	TRBV11-2	many	TRBD1	TGTGCCAGCAGCTTTGACAGGGGGCTAGAGGCAACTAATGAAAAACTGTTTTTT	CASSFDRGLEATNEKLFF
TRBJ1-5	14	TRBV20-1	many	TRBD1	TGCAGTGCTAGTGGACAGGGGGCCGGGCAGCCCCAGCATTTT	CSASGQGAGQPQHF
TRBJ1-5	15	TRBV7-2	few	TRBD1	TGTGCCAGCAGGGCCTCCGGGACAGCCAATCAGCCCCAGCATTTT	CASRASGTANQPQHF
TRBJ2-3	12	TRBV14	many	.	TGTGCCAGCAGCCAAGTTGGGTTTGCGCAGTATTTT	CASSQVGFAQYF
TRBJ1-4	15	TRBV5-1	many	TRBD1	TGCGCCAGCAGCTCGCGACAGGGGACTAATGAAAAACTGTTTTTT	CASSSRQGTNEKLFF
TRBJ1-6	15	TRBV29-1	many	.	TGCAGCGTTTGGAATGGCAGGAGTATTAATTCACCCCTCCACTTT	CSVWNGRSINSPLHF
TRBJ1-5	12	TRBV19	.	.	TGTGCCAGTCGACAGGAAAATCAGCCCCAGCATTTT	CASRQENQPQHF
TRBJ1-6	16	TRBV2	.	TRBD1	TGTGCCAGCAGTGAAGGCTGGGACAGGGGGATGTCACCCCTCCACTTT	CASSEGWDRGMSPLHF